Listed below are T cell receptor beta chains from one sample, sequenced in a study of cytomegalovirus exposure and HLA in healthy donors. Method: immunoSEQ multiplex PCR; TCRdb's copy keeps in-frame clones and lacks some. The data show roughly 56,000 clones, around 87% seen once. Sequencing input: PBMCs. The receptor source for this set is a man aged 18 to 29 in good health and CMV-seronegative. CDR3s include the opening cysteine and the closing phenylalanine or tryptophan. Fields, in order: V gene, clone size, CDR3 protein. Size values are once, few and many counts, or a class for expanded clones, and some rows have none.

V: TRBV7-2
size: NA
CDR3: CASSQRPTVDYTF

V: TRBV5-6
size: NA
CDR3: CASRDREDTGELFF

V: TRBV6-5
size: NA
CDR3: CASSYSLSTEAFF

V: TRBV7-2
size: few
CDR3: CASSPGLAGGSSSYNEQFF

V: TRBV6-6
size: few
CDR3: CASRSTGTNEKLFF

V: TRBV7-9
size: NA
CDR3: CASSYTTGAGANVLTF

V: TRBV4-2
size: NA
CDR3: CASSQGENRGYEQYF

V: TRBV10-3
size: NA
CDR3: CAISETSGGLETQYF

V: TRBV7-9
size: NA
CDR3: CASSLRDTSYEQYF

V: TRBV25-1
size: NA
CDR3: CASSERLAGTGELFF

V: TRBV30
size: NA
CDR3: CAWSLTGGNYGYTF

V: TRBV28
size: NA
CDR3: CASKASGGDTQYF

V: TRBV5-6
size: NA
CDR3: CASSFSAGEQYF

V: TRBV7-9
size: NA
CDR3: CASSPDSPEAFF

V: TRBV5-1
size: few
CDR3: CASSAEPPGQGRQELFF

V: TRBV5-4
size: NA
CDR3: CASSVDGTGKARTDTQYF

V: TRBV7-6
size: NA
CDR3: CASSFERTDTQYF

V: TRBV28
size: NA
CDR3: CASSLSPGTGGQYF

V: TRBV4-1
size: NA
CDR3: CASSQAPLGPGYGYTF

V: TRBV30
size: NA
CDR3: CAWRKDLGPSSYEQYF

V: TRBV19
size: NA
CDR3: CASQHRGEQFF

V: TRBV14
size: NA
CDR3: CASSHRLPGLAGTDTQYF

V: TRBV5-4
size: NA
CDR3: CASSLKLAVGPDNEQFF

V: TRBV5-8
size: NA
CDR3: CASSPRSPSLRTDTQYF

V: TRBV10-3
size: NA
CDR3: CAIRPDTGQETQYF

V: TRBV13
size: NA
CDR3: CASSPGQGGEKLFF

V: TRBV9
size: NA
CDR3: CASSPHLDSPLHF

V: TRBV5-1
size: NA
CDR3: CATTSGDSLMGYTF

V: TRBV2
size: NA
CDR3: CASSERGTTEAFF

V: TRBV10-3
size: NA
CDR3: CAIRGLRGGELFF

V: TRBV2
size: once
CDR3: CASLEQGANTGELFF

V: TRBV18
size: NA
CDR3: CASSPGIAGGQYF

V: TRBV2
size: NA
CDR3: CASQGQGFHEQYF

V: TRBV6-6
size: NA
CDR3: CASSYYVRAGPQHF

V: TRBV7-6
size: NA
CDR3: CASSLEGTLYGYTF

V: TRBV6-6
size: NA
CDR3: CASSPTGGEQFF

V: TRBV2
size: NA
CDR3: CASIIDGGSYNSPLHF

V: TRBV4-1
size: once
CDR3: CASSPGPYGYTF

V: TRBV20-1
size: NA
CDR3: CSAPAGERAFF

V: TRBV4-1
size: NA
CDR3: CASSHGQSNTEAFF

V: TRBV6-1
size: NA
CDR3: CASSEVLGGGYGYTF

V: TRBV7-9
size: NA
CDR3: CASSPHGVAGKNNEQFF

V: TRBV7-6
size: NA
CDR3: CASSLAWRTGMNTEAFF

V: TRBV5-4
size: NA
CDR3: CASSDMTSGGEETQYF

V: TRBV2
size: NA
CDR3: CASSEATGGTEAFF

V: TRBV6-1
size: NA
CDR3: CASIPGQGSYEQYF

V: TRBV10-3
size: NA
CDR3: CAIRAATGTSGGAGFTDTQYF

V: TRBV11-2
size: NA
CDR3: CASSLDQVNTEAFF

V: TRBV15
size: NA
CDR3: CATSTGGPGGNSPLHF

V: TRBV6-5
size: NA
CDR3: CASSYSIMSLPTEAFF

V: TRBV28
size: NA
CDR3: CASSEFTWGLITHEQYF

V: TRBV4-1
size: NA
CDR3: CASSQAGTSGLRQYF

V: TRBV2
size: once
CDR3: CASSEFRGGTANYGHTF